This TCR beta chain originates from a study of CD8+CD57+ T cells in acquired aplastic anemia. Study-wide context: Recorded DNA amounts for sorted CD4+ and CD8+ cells had an average of around 3 ug. Overall study results and limits: Researchers reported that CD8+ Simpson's diversity was not significantly different in patients versus controls.

Sequenced patients had shown CD8+CD57+ cell expansion by flow cytometry. Genomic DNA, serving as template, underwent TCR beta VDJ and CDR3 profiling. TCRdb reanalysed the reads using MiXCR and keeps one entry per CDR3 protein. This sample has around 200,000 distinct CDR3 sequences, with more than 55% found just once. This clonotype was detected a few times. Its antigen is currently unknown. Germline CDR1 KGHDR, CDR2 SFDVKD. The V and J ends lost 1 base and 12 bases respectively, with 9 bases between them. This CDR3 contains 12 residues. The sequence was obtained from a human donor with aplastic anemia. Input material: sorted CD4+, CD8+, or CD8+CD57+ T cells (not recorded which) from PBMCs. V gene TRBV24-1 combines with J gene TRBJ2-1; no firm D call. The CDR3 DNA is TGTGCCACCAGTGATTTTCCCCGAAGGCAGTTCTTC. This codes for CATSDFPRRQFF.